Each of the 23 T cell receptor beta chains below was sequenced from the same sample in a study of identical twins' blood T cells. MiXCR, run by TCRdb on the 5' RACE reads, gives a single entry per CDR3 protein. The sample lists fewer than 450,000 distinct CDR3 sequences; roughly 28% were seen once. Sequencing used PBMCs. Source of these receptors: a woman aged 18-49 years in good health.

The chain has TRBV6-1 and TRBJ1-1, with 8 bases identical to TRBD1. Germline CDR1 MNHNS, CDR2 SASEGT. V lost 4 bases to trimming and J lost 2 bases; unmatched junction nucleotides: 6. This CDR3 is 15 amino acids long. The CDR3 DNA sequence: TGTGCCAGCAGTGCATCAGGGGGCCGAAACACTGAAGCTTTCTTT. It yields the protein CASSASGGRNTEAFF.

The chain joins TRBV4-3 to TRBJ2-1, with 8 nucleotides matching TRBD2. The junction had 2 bases not matched to a gene; V was cut back by 0 bases and J by 1 base. The CDR3 is made up of 16 amino acids. Per the germline V gene, CDR1 is LGHNA and CDR2 is YSLEER. The CDR3 coding sequence is TGCGCCAGCAGCCAAGAGTCGGGAGGGTCCTACAATGAGCAGTTCTTC. Protein sequence: CASSQESGGSYNEQFF.

This clonotype has a handful of counts. This chain links TRBV6-2 or TRBV6-3 with TRBJ2-3; 11 nucleotides align to TRBD2. J was trimmed by 7 bases and V by 6 bases; bases with no gene match: 9. The CDR3 runs to 15 residues. Looked up from germline, CDR1 is MNHEY and CDR2 is SVGEGT. This CDR3 is CASRLAGALTNTQYF. The CDR3 DNA sequence: TGTGCCAGCAGACTAGCGGGAGCACTCACGAATACGCAGTATTTT.

The chain joins TRBV5-1 to TRBJ2-7; D call uncertain. Deletions cut 0 bases from V and 0 bases from J, with 10 bases between. The CDR3 is 15 residues long. Germline V gene data show CDR1 as SGHRS and CDR2 as YFSETQ. Here the CDR3 DNA reads TGCGCCAGCAGCTTGGCGTCAGGCAGCTCCTACGAGCAGTACTTC. Translated: CASSLASGSSYEQYF.

In this sample, this clonotype turned up a few times. This sequence joins TRBV12-3 or TRBV12-4 and TRBJ1-5; D gene unclear. This CDR3 is built from 14 residues. V lost 2 bases and J lost 6, with 11 bases in between. The CDR3 spells CASSLRRAGQPQHF. In DNA form, the CDR3 reads TGTGCCAGCAGTTTAAGGAGGGCGGGTCAGCCCCAGCATTTT.

This clonotype was counted ten times or more. The CDR3 spells CASSDSGGTYTGELFF. The CDR3 coding sequence is TGTGCCAGCAGTGACTCTGGCGGGACCTACACCGGGGAGCTGTTTTTT. The rearrangement uses TRBV6-4 and TRBJ2-2, with TRBD2 as a possible D gene (6 bases). From germline, CDR1 is MRHNA and CDR2 SNTAGT. The CDR3 has 16 amino acids. V was trimmed by 0 bases and J by 3 bases, leaving 11 bases between them.

The chain employs TRBV30 and TRBJ2-3; no clear D gene. Looked up from germline, CDR1 is GTSNPN and CDR2 is SVGIG (reference sequence). The germline V and J ends were trimmed by 2 bases and 2 bases, with 8 bases remaining between them. The CDR3 loop spans 13 amino acids. Written as DNA, the CDR3 is TGTGCCTGGAGTAAGGTGTTCACAGATACGCAGTATTTT. Translated: CAWSKVFTDTQYF. Looking up the rest from reference TRBV30 and TRBJ2-3 gives the full variable domain: SQTIHQWPATLVQPVGSPLSLECTVEGTSNPNLYWYRQAAGRGLQLLFYSVGIGQISSEVPQNLSASRPQDRQFILSSKKLLLSDSGFYLCAWSKVFTDTQYFGPGTRLTVL.

This chain links TRBV6-5 with TRBJ1-5; the match to TRBD1 covers 10 bases. The trim removed 4 bases at V and 6 bases at J, leaving 6 bases unmatched. This CDR3 region has 15 residues. CDR1 MNHEY and CDR2 SVGAGI come from the germline V gene. The CDR3 DNA reads TGTGCCAGCAGTTCCACCGGGACAGGGGCTCAGCCCCAGCATTTT. It specifies CASSSTGTGAQPQHF.

The chain links TRBV20-1 to TRBJ2-1; D not certain. The germline V gene has CDR1 DFQATT and CDR2 SNEGSKA (reference sequence). This CDR3 is 14 amino acids long. The germline V and J ends were trimmed by 3 bases and 2 bases, with 11 bases remaining between them. CDR3 amino acids: CSARAGMTYNEQFF. In DNA, the CDR3 is TGCAGTGCTAGGGCAGGCATGACCTACAATGAGCAGTTCTTC.

V is TRBV27 and J is TRBJ2-2; 9 bases match TRBD2. The CDR3 length is 17 residues. From germline, CDR1 is MNHEY and CDR2 SMNVEV (reference sequence). The trim removed 4 bases at V and 6 bases at J, leaving 12 bases unmatched. CDR3 region: CASSYKGGRAYPGELFF. As DNA, the CDR3 is TGTGCCAGCAGTTATAAAGGCGGGAGGGCCTATCCCGGGGAGCTGTTTTTT.

The chain recombines TRBV19 with TRBJ1-2; D unresolved. CDR1 LNHDA and CDR2 SQIVND come from the germline V gene (reference sequence). CDR3 length equals 13 residues. Trimming cost V 6 bases and J 3 bases, with 11 bases left between them. CDR3 protein: CASRRDEDYGYTF. The DNA of the CDR3 is TGTGCCAGTAGAAGGGATGAAGACTATGGCTACACCTTC.

V and J are TRBV7-2 and TRBJ1-1; D uncertain. The CDR3 is 12 residues long. CDR1 and CDR2 from the germline V gene are SGHTA and FQGNSA. V lost 2 bases and J lost 6, with 7 bases in between. In DNA form, the CDR3 reads TGTGCCAGCAGCTTACTGGATCCTGAAGCTTTCTTT. Protein: CASSLLDPEAFF.

The CDR3 DNA reads TGTGCCAGCAGTGATCCAGGGGGTGGTACTGAAGCTTTCTTT. Protein product: CASSDPGGGTEAFF. This chain connects TRBV2 to TRBJ1-1, with 7 positions matching TRBD1. Germline V gene data show CDR1 as SNHLY and CDR2 as FYNNEI. This CDR3 contains 14 residues. The V and J ends lost 3 bases and 5 bases, in that order; junction bases with no gene match: 6.

This clonotype was seen a few times. The CDR3 DNA is TGCAGTGCTAGAGATGGAGGGAGGAGCACTGAAGCTTTCTTT. Encoded protein: CSARDGGRSTEAFF. The rearrangement joins TRBV20-1 to TRBJ1-1, with no clear D. The V gene lost 0 bases and the J gene lost 4 bases, with 12 bases spanning the gap. The germline V gene has CDR1 DFQATT and CDR2 SNEGSKA (reference sequence). The CDR3 has 14 residues.

The chain couples TRBV5-6 to TRBJ2-7, with D perhaps matching TRBD1 (6 bases). The CDR3 sequence is 12 residues long. The germline V and J ends were trimmed by 4 bases and 6 bases, with 11 bases remaining between them. The germline V gene has CDR1 SGHDT and CDR2 YYEEEE. DNA of the CDR3: TGTGCCAGCAGCCAACAGGGTGGCGAGCAGTACTTC. Translated: CASSQQGGEQYF.

The CDR3 nucleotides read TGTGCCAGCAGCTTAGGTGCGGGAGTAAGGGCCCCGCGGTATACGCAGTATTTT. Translated: CASSLGAGVRAPRYTQYF. This sequence joins TRBV11-2 and TRBJ2-3, with 7 bases matching TRBD2. This CDR3 region has 18 residues. Germline loops: CDR1 SGHAT, CDR2 FQNNGV. The V gene end was trimmed by 1 base and the J gene end by 7 bases; junction bases not matched to a gene: 17.

The chain joins TRBV20-1 to TRBJ1-1, with D maybe TRBD1 (5 bases). The CDR3 consists of 13 residues. Trimming cost V 1 base and J 4 bases, with 10 bases left between them. Germline V lookup: CDR1 DFQATT, CDR2 SNEGSKA (reference sequence). As DNA, the CDR3 is TGCAGTGCTAGAGGAGGCAGGGCCACTGAAGCTTTCTTT. Encoded protein: CSARGGRATEAFF.

Of note for this clonotype: One junction end disagrees with the germline gene, perhaps due to a read error. The V gene is TRBV9, the J gene TRBJ1-4; D is uncertain. The CDR3 contains 15 residues. Germline V gene lookup returns CDR1 SGDLS and CDR2 YYNGEE. CDR3 region: CASSVEPATNEKPFF. The CDR3 DNA sequence: TGTGCCAGCAGCGTAGAACCGGCAACTAATGAAAAACCGTTTTTT.

This chain uses TRBV29-1 with TRBJ1-1; D is unresolved. CDR1 SQVTM and CDR2 ANQGSEA come from the germline V gene. The CDR3 spans 10 residues. The CDR3 reads CTPRRAEAFF. The CDR3 coding sequence is TGCACCCCACGAAGGGCTGAAGCTTTCTTT.

The chain employs TRBV6-6 and TRBJ2-3; D possibly corresponds to TRBD1 (6 bases). Germline V gives CDR1 MNHNY, CDR2 SVGAGI (reference sequence). With 7 bases removed from V and 2 bases from J, the gap between germline ends came to 13 bases. The CDR3 spans 14 residues. The CDR3 DNA reads TGTGCCAGCACCCGATACAGGGACACAGATACGCAGTATTTT. Amino acids: CASTRYRDTDTQYF.

The J gene is TRBJ1-2, the V gene TRBV5-1; D gene unclear. CDR3 length equals 14 residues. The V gene lost 1 base and the J gene lost 7 bases, with 14 bases spanning the gap. Germline V CDR1 and CDR2: SGHRS, YFSETQ. CDR3 region: CASSLTSGNGGYTF. The DNA for the CDR3 is TGCGCCAGCAGCTTGACTTCGGGTAATGGTGGCTACACCTTC.

The V gene is TRBV7-2, the J gene TRBJ2-3, with D maybe TRBD2 (5 bases). The germline V gene encodes CDR1 SGHTA and CDR2 FQGNSA. This CDR3 contains 15 residues. Deletions cut 5 bases from V and 5 bases from J, with 17 bases between. CDR3 residues: CASSPRGQEGDTQYF. The CDR3 nucleotides are TGTGCCAGCAGCCCCCGAGGGCAGGAAGGAGATACGCAGTATTTT.

The chain carries TRBV5-4 and TRBJ2-7; D tentatively reads TRBD1 or TRBD2 (5 bases each). CDR1 and CDR2 (germline): SGHNT, YYREEE (reference sequence). The CDR3 contains 14 residues. The V end lost 3 bases, the J end lost 6 bases, and 16 bases lay between the germline ends. CDR3 region: CASSSPGRVGEQYF. CDR3 DNA: TGTGCCAGCAGCTCGCCGGGACGAGTAGGCGAGCAGTACTTC.